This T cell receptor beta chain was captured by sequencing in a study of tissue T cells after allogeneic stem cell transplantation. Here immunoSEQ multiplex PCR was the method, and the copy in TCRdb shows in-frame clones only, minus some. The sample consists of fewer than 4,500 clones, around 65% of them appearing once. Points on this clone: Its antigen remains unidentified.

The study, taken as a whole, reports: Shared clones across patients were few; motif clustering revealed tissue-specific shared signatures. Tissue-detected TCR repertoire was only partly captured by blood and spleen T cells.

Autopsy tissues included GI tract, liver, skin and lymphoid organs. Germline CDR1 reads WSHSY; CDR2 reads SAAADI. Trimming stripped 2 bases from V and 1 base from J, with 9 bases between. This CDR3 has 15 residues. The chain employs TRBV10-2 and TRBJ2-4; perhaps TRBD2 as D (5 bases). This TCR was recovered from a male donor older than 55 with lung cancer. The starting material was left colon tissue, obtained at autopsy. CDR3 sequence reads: CASSEHPGAKNIQYF. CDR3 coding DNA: TGCGCCAGCAGTGAGCACCCGGGGGCCAAAAACATTCAGTACTTC.